This entry is about one T cell receptor beta chain. No antigen is known for it. Repertoires were generated with immunoSEQ multiplex PCR, while TCRdb's copy carries only in-frame clones and drops some. The sample holds about 390,000 clones; 80% to 95% are singletons and the top ten take under 2%. This specimen comes from a study of Ad26.COV2.S vaccination and SARS-CoV-2 variants. Indicated treatment: 15 to 20 received Ad26.COV2.S at low or high dose, single or two shots; about 5 received placebo; per-sample allocation not given. Sampling occurred on day 63 after the first vaccine or placebo injection. This CDR3 comprises 14 residues. Germline V gene sequence: CDR1 MDHEN, CDR2 SYDVKM. Trimming cost V 1 base and J 7 bases, with 13 bases left between them. Study results and caveats: Vaccine and placebo groups showed comparable non-spike TCR breadth.

Sequenced material: peripheral blood, taken in a trial of Ad26.COV2.S vaccine versus placebo. The receptor was derived from a person aged 18-60 years who received the Ad26.COV2.S COVID-19 vaccine or a placebo. The J gene is TRBJ1-2, the V gene TRBV28; weak D call: TRBD1 (6 bases). The CDR3 protein is CASSLLGGQGGYTF. The CDR3 nucleotides read TGTGCCAGCAGTTTATTAGGGGGGCAGGGTGGCTACACCTTC.